The 4 T cell receptor beta chains below all came from one sample that was sequenced in a study of T cell responses to AZD1222 COVID-19 vaccine. This table comes from immunoSEQ multiplex PCR, and its TCRdb copy is limited to in-frame clones, with some not included. The sample contains more than 85,000 clones, approximately 90% of which appear only once. Specimen: peripheral blood, collected on day 0 of AZD1222 vaccination. Receptors originate from an adult in good health.

V usage is TRBV4-1 and J usage is TRBJ2-3, with 7 bases lining up with TRBD2. J was trimmed by 3 bases and V by 3 bases; bases with no gene match: 6. The CDR3 covers 15 residues. Germline CDR1 and CDR2: MGHRA and YSYEKL. In nucleotides, the CDR3 is TGCGCCAGCAGCCAGGGAGGGGTGAGAACAGATACGCAGTATTTT. Amino acids: CASSQGGVRTDTQYF.

V is TRBV11-3 and J is TRBJ2-1; the match to TRBD1 covers 10 bases. The V and J ends lost 5 bases and 8 bases, in that order; junction bases with no gene match: 6. The germline CDR1 and CDR2 sequences are SGHNT and YENEEA. The CDR3 has 14 residues. CDR3 region: CASSARDRGDEQFF. The CDR3 DNA sequence: TGTGCCAGCAGCGCCCGGGACAGGGGCGATGAGCAGTTCTTC.

The chain employs TRBV5-5 and TRBJ2-7; D tentatively fits TRBD1 or TRBD2 (5 bases each). Germline V gene data show CDR1 as SGHKS and CDR2 as YYEKEE (reference sequence). This CDR3 comprises 14 residues. Trimming took 4 bases from V and 3 from J, leaving 14 bases between them. The CDR3, as DNA: TGTGCCAGCAGCCCCAGGGACCAAAGCTACGAGCAGTACTTC. Translated: CASSPRDQSYEQYF.

CDR3 sequence (DNA): TGTGCCAGCACCTTTCTCGGGAAAGAGGGTGGCTACACCTTC. It encodes CASTFLGKEGGYTF. The genes are TRBV6-5 and TRBJ1-2; D ambiguous. This CDR3 has 14 residues. Germline CDR1 and CDR2: MNHEY and SVGAGI. Trimming removed 7 bases from V and 7 bases from J, with 19 bases in between.